This section outlines one T cell receptor (beta chain) sequence together with its context. The sample originates from a study of shared clonotypes between healthy human individuals. About the study: Researchers assigned three CD4 naive, three CD4 memory, two CD8 naive and one CD8 memory plate to each donor.

Profiling relied on immunoSEQ multiplex PCR, and the TCRdb table lists in-frame clones only, not all of them. The sample holds about 2.4 million clones, about 92% seen once. The CDR3 consists of 14 residues. V was cut by 5 bases and J by 9 bases, with 17 bases left in between. Germline V CDR1 and CDR2: PRHDT, FYEKMQ (reference sequence). Sequenced: naive CD4+ T cells sorted from blood. Subset of the sample: CD45RA+ positively selected. The J gene is TRBJ2-1, the V gene TRBV13; TRBD2 might be the D (6 bases). This receptor was taken from a man younger than 35 in good health. This chain's CDR3 is CASSPRRGRSEQFF. The DNA of the CDR3 is TGTGCCAGCAGCCCCAGGCGGGGACGCAGTGAGCAGTTCTTC.